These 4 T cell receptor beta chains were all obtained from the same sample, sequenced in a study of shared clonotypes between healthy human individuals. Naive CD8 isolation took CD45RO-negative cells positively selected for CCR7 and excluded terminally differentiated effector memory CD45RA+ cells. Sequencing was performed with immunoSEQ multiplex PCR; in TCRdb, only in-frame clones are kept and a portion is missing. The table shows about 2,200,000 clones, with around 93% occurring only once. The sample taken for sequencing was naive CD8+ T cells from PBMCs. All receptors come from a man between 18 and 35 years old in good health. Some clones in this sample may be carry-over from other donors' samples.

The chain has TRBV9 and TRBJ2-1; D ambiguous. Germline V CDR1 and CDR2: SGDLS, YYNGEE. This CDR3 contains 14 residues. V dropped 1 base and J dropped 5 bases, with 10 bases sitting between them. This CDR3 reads CASSVHGVDNEQFF. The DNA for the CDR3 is TGTGCCAGCAGCGTACACGGAGTAGACAATGAGCAGTTCTTC.

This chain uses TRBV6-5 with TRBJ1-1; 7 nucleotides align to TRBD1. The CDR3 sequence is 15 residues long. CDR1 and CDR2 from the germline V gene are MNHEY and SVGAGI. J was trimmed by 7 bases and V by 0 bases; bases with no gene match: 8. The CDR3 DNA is TGTGCCAGCAGTTACTCGGTGGAGGGGGCTCTTGAAGCTTTCTTT. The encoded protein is CASSYSVEGALEAFF.

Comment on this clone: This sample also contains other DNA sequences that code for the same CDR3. The CDR3, as DNA: TGCAGCGTTGAGGGACTCACTAGCGGGAGTTACAATGAGCAGTTCTTC. Protein: CSVEGLTSGSYNEQFF. The chain carries TRBV29-1 and TRBJ2-1, with TRBD2 matching over 11 bases. Looked up from germline, CDR1 is SQVTM and CDR2 is ANQGSEA. V lost 3 bases and J lost 4; bases outside the gene matches: 8. The CDR3 is made up of 16 amino acids.

Here the CDR3 reads CASSLFPSGSFGETQYF. The CDR3 DNA follows: TGTGCCAGCAGCTTGTTTCCTAGCGGGAGTTTTGGCGAGACCCAGTACTTC. The chain recombines TRBV5-4 with TRBJ2-5; 10 bases fit TRBD2. Germline CDR1 SGHNT, CDR2 YYREEE (reference sequence). The CDR3 extends over 17 amino acids. J gave up 5 bases and V 1 base, and 11 bases lay outside the gene matches.